One and the same sample provided the 9 T cell receptor beta chains below, sequenced in a study of T cells after yellow fever vaccination. Each CDR3 protein gets one entry after TCRdb re-called the 5' RACE reads with MiXCR. Among nearly 350,000 distinct CDR3 sequences listed, less than 9.5% were seen once. The sample consisted of PBMCs, taken about 41 days after the first yellow fever vaccination. These receptors came from a man between 18 and 29 years old who received the YFV17D yellow fever vaccine.

This clonotype occurred many times. This sequence joins TRBV6-2 or TRBV6-3 and TRBJ2-2; D call uncertain. The V and J ends lost 0 bases and 1 base respectively, with 9 bases between them. Germline-derived CDR1 and CDR2 are MNHEY and SVGEGT. The CDR3 extends over 16 amino acids. CDR3 amino acids: CASSYSADENTGELFF. In nucleotides, the CDR3 is TGTGCCAGCAGTTACTCTGCGGACGAGAACACCGGGGAGCTGTTTTTT.

This rearrangement joins TRBV7-6 to TRBJ2-5; no firm D call. The CDR3 is made up of 13 amino acids. The V end lost 4 bases, the J end lost 2 bases, and 8 bases lay between the germline ends. The V gene's germline CDR1 is SGHVS and CDR2 FNYEAQ. The CDR3 is CASSWAYQETQYF. CDR3 in DNA: TGTGCCAGCAGCTGGGCATATCAAGAGACCCAGTACTTC.

The V and J genes are TRBV18 and TRBJ2-1; a possible D gene is TRBD1 (5 bases). The CDR3 has 14 residues. Germline lookup yields CDR1 KGHSH and CDR2 LQKENI. V was pared by 6 bases and J by 0 bases, with 9 bases between. CDR3 DNA sequence: TGTGCCAGCTCCGACAGAAACTCCTACAATGAGCAGTTCTTC. Translation: CASSDRNSYNEQFF.

The sample holds many counts of this clonotype. The rearrangement links TRBV20-1 to TRBJ2-5; D is possibly TRBD1 (5 bases). This CDR3 spans 14 amino acids. Germline CDR1 is DFQATT and CDR2 is SNEGSKA (reference sequence). Trimming shortened V by 1 base and J by 5 bases, and 14 bases separated the two germline ends. The CDR3 sequence: CSARAPRQWETQYF. The DNA of the CDR3 is TGCAGTGCTAGAGCCCCCCGACAGTGGGAGACCCAGTACTTC.

This clonotype was picked up many times. The chain is built from TRBV19 and TRBJ1-5; 9 bases match TRBD1. Looked up from germline, CDR1 is LNHDA and CDR2 is SQIVND (reference sequence). The CDR3 runs to 16 residues. Trimming took 6 bases from V and 7 from J; bases not matched to a gene: 13. DNA for the CDR3: TGTGCCAGTAGATCTAGGATGGACAGGGGCCAACAGCCCCAGCATTTT. It translates to CASRSRMDRGQQPQHF.

This clonotype occurred many times. The chain employs TRBV7-2 and TRBJ1-1; tentatively, D is TRBD1 (6 bases). Germline V CDR1 and CDR2: SGHTA, FQGNSA. Trimming removed 5 bases at V and 1 base at J, with 8 bases between. CDR3 size: 13 residues. In nucleotides, the CDR3 is TGTGCCAGCAGCCAACAGGGGAACACTGAAGCTTTCTTT. Translating gives CASSQQGNTEAFF.

The CDR3 nucleotides are TGTGCCAGCAGACTCCAGGGAATTGGAACTGAAGCTTTCTTT. Amino acids: CASRLQGIGTEAFF. V gene TRBV7-2 combines with J gene TRBJ1-1; weak D call: TRBD1 (5 bases). This CDR3 spans 14 amino acids. Trimming cost V 6 bases and J 5 bases, with 16 bases left between them. CDR1 is SGHTA, CDR2 FQGNSA, per germline.

This sequence joins TRBV3-1 and TRBJ2-1; D perhaps matches TRBD2 (5 bases). Deletions cut 1 base from V and 2 bases from J, with 15 bases between. Germline V lookup: CDR1 LGHDT, CDR2 YNNKEL (reference sequence). The CDR3 spans 17 residues. The CDR3 sequence is CASSQGARARTYNEQFF. CDR3 nucleotide sequence: TGTGCCAGCAGCCAAGGAGCGCGGGCGAGAACCTACAATGAGCAGTTCTTC.

This clonotype came up a few times. The genes are TRBV18 and TRBJ2-4; D is unresolved. The CDR3 is 15 amino acids. Between the trimmed V and J ends, which lost 3 bases and 1 base, there was a span of 10 bases. CDR1 KGHSH and CDR2 LQKENI come from the germline V gene. As DNA, the CDR3 is TGTGCCAGCTCACCTCTCGCTGGGGCCAAAAACATTCAGTACTTC. Residues: CASSPLAGAKNIQYF.